The rows below give T cell receptor beta chains drawn from one sample of a study of blood T cell repertoires in COVID-19. Here immunoSEQ multiplex PCR was the method, and the copy in TCRdb shows in-frame clones only, minus some. This table has tens of thousands of clones, around 80% appearing once. Sequencing was done on a sample of peripheral blood. The receptors were gathered from a human donor in a cohort sampled during active COVID-19. CDR3s include the opening cysteine and the closing phenylalanine or tryptophan. D genes are given only for firm matches. Size is stated for part of the rows, as once, few or many counts, or as a class when the clone is expanded.

J gene: TRBJ1-4; clone size: .; V gene: TRBV7-9; D gene: .; CDR3 protein: CASSSDWGKLFF; CDR3 DNA: TGTGCCAGCAGCTCGGACTGGGGAAAACTGTTTTTT
J gene: TRBJ2-2; clone size: .; V gene: TRBV7-9; D gene: TRBD2; CDR3 protein: CASSAGGPRTGELFF; CDR3 DNA: TGTGCCAGCAGCGCGGGAGGGCCCAGAACCGGGGAGCTGTTTTTT
J gene: TRBJ1-3; clone size: .; V gene: TRBV5-1; D gene: .; CDR3 protein: CASSSRGSGNTIYF; CDR3 DNA: TGCGCCAGCAGCTCGAGGGGGAGCGGTAACACCATATATTTT
J gene: TRBJ2-3; clone size: .; V gene: TRBV7-9; D gene: TRBD2; CDR3 protein: CARAGAGTDTQYF; CDR3 DNA: TGTGCCAGAGCGGGGGCCGGCACAGATACGCAGTATTTT
J gene: TRBJ2-5; clone size: once; V gene: TRBV5-1; D gene: .; CDR3 protein: CASSLWGGEETQYF; CDR3 DNA: TGCGCCAGCAGCTTGTGGGGGGGCGAGGAGACCCAGTACTTC
J gene: TRBJ2-5; clone size: .; V gene: TRBV28; D gene: TRBD1; CDR3 protein: CASKKGALVQETQYF; CDR3 DNA: TGTGCCAGCAAGAAGGGGGCGCTAGTCCAAGAGACCCAGTACTTC
J gene: TRBJ1-6; clone size: .; V gene: TRBV27; D gene: .; CDR3 protein: CASSAPRQASSYNSPLHF; CDR3 DNA: TGTGCCAGCAGTGCCCCCAGGCAGGCGAGCTCCTATAATTCACCCCTCCACTTT
J gene: TRBJ2-7; clone size: .; V gene: TRBV7-9; D gene: .; CDR3 protein: CASSLGQYEQYF; CDR3 DNA: TGTGCCAGCAGCTTAGGCCAGTACGAGCAGTACTTC
J gene: TRBJ1-4; clone size: once; V gene: TRBV5-1; D gene: .; CDR3 protein: CASSSRAANEKLFF; CDR3 DNA: TGCGCCAGCAGTTCCAGGGCGGCTAATGAAAAACTGTTTTTT
J gene: TRBJ1-1; clone size: .; V gene: TRBV12-5; D gene: .; CDR3 protein: CASGPTGSTEAFF; CDR3 DNA: TGTGCTAGTGGACCAACGGGGTCCACTGAAGCTTTCTTT
J gene: TRBJ1-2; clone size: few; V gene: TRBV23-1; D gene: .; CDR3 protein: CASGLSGTPRSGYTF; CDR3 DNA: TGCGCCAGCGGCTTATCTGGGACACCTCGGAGTGGCTACACCTTC
J gene: TRBJ2-3; clone size: .; V gene: TRBV5-1; D gene: .; CDR3 protein: CASTTTSTDTQYF; CDR3 DNA: TGCGCCAGCACCACAACTAGTACCGATACGCAGTATTTT
J gene: TRBJ2-3; clone size: .; V gene: TRBV7-8; D gene: .; CDR3 protein: CASTPGLASDTQYF; CDR3 DNA: TGTGCCAGCACTCCAGGGTTGGCTTCAGATACGCAGTATTTT
J gene: TRBJ2-5; clone size: .; V gene: TRBV3-1/TRBV3-2; D gene: TRBD2; CDR3 protein: CASSQSRGAEYF; CDR3 DNA: TGTGCCAGCAGCCAGTCGCGGGGGGCCGAGTACTTC
J gene: TRBJ1-5; clone size: .; V gene: TRBV19; D gene: .; CDR3 protein: CATLGGNQPQHF; CDR3 DNA: TGTGCCACCTTGGGCGGGAATCAGCCCCAGCATTTT
J gene: TRBJ1-1; clone size: .; V gene: TRBV5-5; D gene: .; CDR3 protein: CASSSGQNTEAFF; CDR3 DNA: TGTGCCAGCAGCTCGGGACAGAACACTGAAGCTTTCTTT
J gene: TRBJ1-1; clone size: .; V gene: TRBV5-6; D gene: TRBD1; CDR3 protein: CASSQDRHEAFF; CDR3 DNA: TGTGCCAGCAGCCAGGACAGGCATGAAGCTTTCTTT
J gene: TRBJ1-2; clone size: .; V gene: TRBV28; D gene: TRBD1; CDR3 protein: CASSLHGTADYGYTF; CDR3 DNA: TGTGCCAGCAGCCTACACGGGACAGCAGACTATGGCTACACCTTC
J gene: TRBJ2-3; clone size: .; V gene: TRBV24-1; D gene: .; CDR3 protein: CATKSYSTDTQYF; CDR3 DNA: TGTGCCACCAAGTCCTACTCCACAGATACGCAGTATTTT
J gene: TRBJ2-3; clone size: once; V gene: TRBV10-3; D gene: TRBD1; CDR3 protein: CAINDRADTQYF; CDR3 DNA: TGTGCCATCAACGACAGGGCAGATACGCAGTATTTT
J gene: TRBJ2-7; clone size: .; V gene: TRBV4-1; D gene: TRBD1; CDR3 protein: CASSPLAQGARTYEQYF; CDR3 DNA: TGCGCCAGCAGCCCATTAGCACAGGGGGCTCGGACCTACGAGCAGTACTTC
J gene: TRBJ1-2; clone size: .; V gene: TRBV7-2; D gene: TRBD1; CDR3 protein: CASSLARQGDGYTF; CDR3 DNA: TGTGCCAGCAGCTTAGCCAGACAGGGAGACGGCTACACCTTC
J gene: TRBJ2-5; clone size: .; V gene: TRBV5-1; D gene: TRBD2; CDR3 protein: CASSLNGGIQETQYF; CDR3 DNA: TGCGCCAGCAGCTTGAACGGGGGGATACAAGAGACCCAGTACTTC
J gene: TRBJ2-1; clone size: .; V gene: TRBV7-9; D gene: TRBD2; CDR3 protein: CASSSGLAGGNEQFF; CDR3 DNA: TGTGCCAGCAGCTCCGGACTAGCCGGGGGGAATGAGCAGTTCTTC
J gene: TRBJ2-3; clone size: .; V gene: TRBV7-9; D gene: TRBD2; CDR3 protein: CASSPGGAGAVDTQYF; CDR3 DNA: TGTGCCAGCAGCCCGGGAGGAGCGGGGGCGGTGGATACGCAGTATTTT
J gene: TRBJ1-2; clone size: .; V gene: TRBV12-3/TRBV12-4; D gene: .; CDR3 protein: CASSPGTNATF; CDR3 DNA: TGTGCCAGCAGTCCCGGGACAAACGCCACCTTC
J gene: TRBJ2-5; clone size: .; V gene: TRBV3-1/TRBV3-2; D gene: TRBD2; CDR3 protein: CASSQGLVAGGGETQYF; CDR3 DNA: TGTGCCAGCAGCCAAGGATTGGTAGCGGGGGGTGGGGAGACCCAGTACTTC
J gene: TRBJ2-6; clone size: few; V gene: TRBV9; D gene: .; CDR3 protein: CASSVLVSGANVLTF; CDR3 DNA: TGTGCCAGCAGCGTCCTTGTCTCTGGGGCCAACGTCCTGACTTTC
J gene: TRBJ2-2; clone size: .; V gene: TRBV5-1; D gene: .; CDR3 protein: CASSLRGNANTGELFF; CDR3 DNA: TGCGCCAGCAGCCTCCGCGGGAACGCGAACACCGGGGAGCTGTTTTTT
J gene: TRBJ1-2; clone size: once; V gene: TRBV5-6; D gene: TRBD1; CDR3 protein: CASSLEDRPPYGYTF; CDR3 DNA: TGTGCCAGCAGCTTGGAGGACAGGCCCCCTTATGGCTACACCTTC
J gene: TRBJ1-6; clone size: .; V gene: TRBV19; D gene: TRBD1; CDR3 protein: CASSIYGTEEGSLHF; CDR3 DNA: TGTGCCAGTAGTATCTACGGGACAGAAGAGGGTTCGCTCCACTTT
J gene: TRBJ1-4; clone size: .; V gene: TRBV7-9; D gene: .; CDR3 protein: CASSSSTPDSPGGEKLFF; CDR3 DNA: TGTGCCAGCAGCAGCAGCACCCCCGACAGCCCGGGGGGGGAAAAACTGTTTTTT
J gene: TRBJ2-3; clone size: once; V gene: TRBV5-5; D gene: .; CDR3 protein: CASSHVLGADTQYF; CDR3 DNA: TGTGCCAGCAGTCATGTTTTGGGAGCAGATACGCAGTATTTT
J gene: TRBJ2-7; clone size: once; V gene: TRBV18; D gene: .; CDR3 protein: CASSPSQGGTYEQYF; CDR3 DNA: TGTGCCAGCTCACCAAGCCAGGGCGGAACCTACGAGCAGTACTTC
J gene: TRBJ2-4; clone size: .; V gene: TRBV28; D gene: .; CDR3 protein: CASSLRQIKNIQYF; CDR3 DNA: TGTGCCAGCAGTTTGCGGCAGATCAAAAACATTCAGTACTTC
J gene: TRBJ1-2; clone size: .; V gene: TRBV2; D gene: .; CDR3 protein: CASSGTRSQIIYGYTF; CDR3 DNA: TGTGCCAGCAGTGGCACCCGGTCACAGATTATCTATGGCTACACCTTC
J gene: TRBJ2-7; clone size: .; V gene: TRBV19; D gene: TRBD1; CDR3 protein: CASTGTAYEQYF; CDR3 DNA: TGTGCCAGCACCGGGACAGCCTACGAGCAGTACTTC
J gene: TRBJ1-4; clone size: .; V gene: TRBV3-1/TRBV3-2; D gene: .; CDR3 protein: CASSGGGGEKLFF; CDR3 DNA: TGTGCCAGCAGCGGGGGCGGGGGCGAAAAACTGTTTTTT
J gene: TRBJ1-4; clone size: .; V gene: TRBV7-9; D gene: .; CDR3 protein: CASSLSQSEKLFF; CDR3 DNA: TGTGCCAGCAGCTTATCACAGTCTGAAAAACTGTTTTTT
J gene: TRBJ2-7; clone size: .; V gene: TRBV4-1; D gene: TRBD2; CDR3 protein: CASSPRPGKAGANYEQYF; CDR3 DNA: TGCGCCAGCAGCCCCCGCCCCGGGAAAGCGGGGGCCAACTACGAGCAGTACTTC
J gene: TRBJ2-3; clone size: once; V gene: TRBV7-2; D gene: .; CDR3 protein: CASSTATDTQYF; CDR3 DNA: TGTGCCAGCAGCACAGCCACAGATACGCAGTATTTT
J gene: TRBJ1-1; clone size: few; V gene: TRBV18; D gene: TRBD1; CDR3 protein: CASSPGQGAMNTEAFF; CDR3 DNA: TGTGCCAGCTCACCGGGGCAGGGGGCTATGAACACTGAAGCTTTCTTT
J gene: TRBJ2-6; clone size: .; V gene: TRBV5-1; D gene: .; CDR3 protein: CASSPLPGSGANVLTF; CDR3 DNA: TGCGCCAGCAGCCCCCTCCCGGGCTCTGGGGCCAACGTCCTGACTTTC
J gene: TRBJ2-1; clone size: .; V gene: TRBV16; D gene: TRBD1; CDR3 protein: CASSRGGHYNEQFF; CDR3 DNA: TGTGCCAGCTCTCGAGGGGGCCACTACAATGAGCAGTTCTTC
J gene: TRBJ1-1; clone size: .; V gene: TRBV7-9; D gene: TRBD1; CDR3 protein: CASSLDRGTEAFF; CDR3 DNA: TGTGCCAGCAGCTTAGACAGGGGGACTGAAGCTTTCTTT
J gene: TRBJ2-5; clone size: .; V gene: TRBV19; D gene: TRBD2; CDR3 protein: CASSKIRSSGGDQETQYF; CDR3 DNA: TGTGCCAGTAGTAAGATTCGGTCTAGCGGGGGAGACCAAGAGACCCAGTACTTC
J gene: TRBJ1-6; clone size: .; V gene: TRBV4-2; D gene: .; CDR3 protein: CASSRGQMDNSPLHF; CDR3 DNA: TGTGCCAGCAGCCGTGGACAGATGGATAATTCACCCCTCCACTTT
J gene: TRBJ2-1; clone size: .; V gene: TRBV5-1; D gene: TRBD1; CDR3 protein: CASSPGQAPRQFF; CDR3 DNA: TGCGCCAGCAGCCCGGGACAGGCCCCACGCCAGTTCTTC